Sequencing of this T cell receptor beta chain was carried out in a study of type 1 regulatory T cells. Study-wide background: T-allo10 is an in vitro-generated, Tr1-enriched CD4 T cell product specific for alloantigen.

Trimming cost V 0 bases and J 0 bases, with 6 bases left between them. The CDR3 extends over 14 amino acids. Germline values: CDR1 LNHNV, CDR2 YYDKDF (reference sequence). TCRdb analysed the reads with MiXCR anew, one entry per CDR3 protein. The table records about 62,000 distinct CDR3 sequences, 62% of them present only once. This clonotype was detected a few times. The antigen is undetermined. Material for sequencing was cultured non-Tr1 T cells, either the whole culture or a sorted T cell fraction (not recorded which). The chain is built from TRBV15 and TRBJ2-7, with D perhaps matching TRBD1 (5 bases). This receptor was identified in a human donor in good health. Here the CDR3 DNA reads TGTGCCACCAGCAGAGATACAGGCTCCTACGAGCAGTACTTC. Translated, it gives CATSRDTGSYEQYF.